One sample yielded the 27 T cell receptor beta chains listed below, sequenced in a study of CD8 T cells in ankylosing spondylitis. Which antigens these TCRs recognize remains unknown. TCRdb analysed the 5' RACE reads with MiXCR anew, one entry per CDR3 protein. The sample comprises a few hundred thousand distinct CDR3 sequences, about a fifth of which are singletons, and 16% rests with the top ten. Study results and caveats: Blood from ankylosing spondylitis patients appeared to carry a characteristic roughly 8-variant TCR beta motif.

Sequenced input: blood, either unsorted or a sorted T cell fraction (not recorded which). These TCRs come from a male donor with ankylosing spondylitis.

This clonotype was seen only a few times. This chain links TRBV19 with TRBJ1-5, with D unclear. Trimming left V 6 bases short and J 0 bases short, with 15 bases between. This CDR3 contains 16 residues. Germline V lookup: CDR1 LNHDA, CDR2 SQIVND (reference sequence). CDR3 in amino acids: CASRDLLGNSNQPQHF. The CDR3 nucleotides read TGTGCCAGTAGGGACCTTCTAGGCAATAGCAATCAGCCCCAGCATTTT.

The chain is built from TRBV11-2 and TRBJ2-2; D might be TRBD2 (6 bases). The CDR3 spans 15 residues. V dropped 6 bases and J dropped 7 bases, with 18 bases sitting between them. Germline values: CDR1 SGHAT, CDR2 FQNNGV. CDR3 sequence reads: CASSFAGPTLGELFF. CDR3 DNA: TGTGCCAGCAGTTTCGCGGGGCCCACACTCGGGGAGCTGTTTTTT. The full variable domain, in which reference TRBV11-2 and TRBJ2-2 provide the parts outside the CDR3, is EAGVAQSPRYKIIEKRQSVAFWCNPISGHATLYWYQQILGQGPKLLIQFQNNGVVDDSQLPKDRFSAERLKGVDSTLKIQPAKLEDSAVYLCASSFAGPTLGELFFGEGSRLTVL.

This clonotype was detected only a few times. CDR3 amino acids: CASTRTVPNEQFF. In DNA, the CDR3 is TGTGCCAGCACCAGGACTGTCCCCAATGAGCAGTTCTTC. The chain joins TRBV6-1 to TRBJ2-1; the D gene is possibly TRBD2 (5 bases). The CDR3 has 13 amino acids. Per germline, CDR1 MNHNS and CDR2 SASEGT. Trimming shortened V by 7 bases and J by 6 bases, and 13 bases separated the two germline ends.

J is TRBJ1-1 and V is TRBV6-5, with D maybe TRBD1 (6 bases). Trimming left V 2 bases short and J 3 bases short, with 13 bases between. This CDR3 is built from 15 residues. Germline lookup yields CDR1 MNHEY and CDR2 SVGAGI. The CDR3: CASSYDRDIYTEAFF. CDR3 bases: TGTGCCAGCAGTTACGACCGGGACATATACACTGAAGCTTTCTTT.

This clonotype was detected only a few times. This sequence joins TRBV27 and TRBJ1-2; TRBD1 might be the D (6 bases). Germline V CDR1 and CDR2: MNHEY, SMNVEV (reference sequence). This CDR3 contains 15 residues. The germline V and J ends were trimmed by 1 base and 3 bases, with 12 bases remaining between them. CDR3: CASSLFSRGDYGYTF. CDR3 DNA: TGTGCCAGCAGTTTATTCTCCAGGGGAGACTATGGCTACACCTTC.

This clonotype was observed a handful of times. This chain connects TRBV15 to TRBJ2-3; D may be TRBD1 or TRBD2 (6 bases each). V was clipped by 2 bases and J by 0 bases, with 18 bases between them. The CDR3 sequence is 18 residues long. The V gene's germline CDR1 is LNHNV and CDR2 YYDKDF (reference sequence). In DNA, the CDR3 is TGTGCCACCAGCAGATCGCTAGGGGGGCGATCTAGCACAGATACGCAGTATTTT. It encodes CATSRSLGGRSSTDTQYF.

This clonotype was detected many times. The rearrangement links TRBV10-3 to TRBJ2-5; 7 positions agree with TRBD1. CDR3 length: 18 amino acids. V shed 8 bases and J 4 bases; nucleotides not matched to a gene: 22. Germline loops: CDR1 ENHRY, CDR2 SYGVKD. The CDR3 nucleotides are TGTGCCATCTCAATCAACGCCCGACAGGGATCTACTCCAGAGACCCAGTACTTC. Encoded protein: CAISINARQGSTPETQYF.

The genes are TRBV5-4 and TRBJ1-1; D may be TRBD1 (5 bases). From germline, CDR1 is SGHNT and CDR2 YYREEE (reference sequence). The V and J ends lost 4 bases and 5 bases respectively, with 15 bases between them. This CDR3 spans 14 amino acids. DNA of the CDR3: TGTGCCAGCAGCCCACGTTCTGGGGGGACTGAAGCTTTCTTT. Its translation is CASSPRSGGTEAFF. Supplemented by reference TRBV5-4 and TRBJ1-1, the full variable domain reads ETGVTQSPTHLIKTRGQQVTLRCSSQSGHNTVSWYQQALGQGPQFIFQYYREEENGRGNFPPRFSGLQFPNYSSELNVNALELDDSALYLCASSPRSGGTEAFFGQGTRLTVV.

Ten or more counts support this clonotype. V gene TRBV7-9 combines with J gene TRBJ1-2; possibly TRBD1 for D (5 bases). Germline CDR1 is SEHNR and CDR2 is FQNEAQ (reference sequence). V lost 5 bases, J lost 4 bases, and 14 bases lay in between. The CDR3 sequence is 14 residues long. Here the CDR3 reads CASSPQTEVYGYTF. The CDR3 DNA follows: TGTGCCAGCAGCCCCCAGACAGAAGTCTATGGCTACACCTTC.

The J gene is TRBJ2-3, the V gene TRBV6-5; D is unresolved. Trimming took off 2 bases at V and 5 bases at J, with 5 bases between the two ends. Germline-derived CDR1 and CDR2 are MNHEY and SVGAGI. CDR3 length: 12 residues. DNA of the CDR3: TGTGCCAGCAGTTACAACAGAGATACGCAGTATTTT. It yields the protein CASSYNRDTQYF.

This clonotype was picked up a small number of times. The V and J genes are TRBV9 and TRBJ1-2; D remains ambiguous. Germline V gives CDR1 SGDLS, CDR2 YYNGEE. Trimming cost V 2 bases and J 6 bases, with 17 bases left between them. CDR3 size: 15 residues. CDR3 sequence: CASSVGSNHADGYTF. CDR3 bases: TGTGCCAGCAGCGTCGGCTCAAACCACGCAGATGGCTACACCTTC.

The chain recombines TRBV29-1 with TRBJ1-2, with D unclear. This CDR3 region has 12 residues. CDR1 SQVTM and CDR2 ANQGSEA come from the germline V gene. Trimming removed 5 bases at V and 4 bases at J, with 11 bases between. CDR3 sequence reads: CSVSWVGYGYTF. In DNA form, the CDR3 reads TGCAGCGTTTCGTGGGTCGGCTATGGCTACACCTTC.

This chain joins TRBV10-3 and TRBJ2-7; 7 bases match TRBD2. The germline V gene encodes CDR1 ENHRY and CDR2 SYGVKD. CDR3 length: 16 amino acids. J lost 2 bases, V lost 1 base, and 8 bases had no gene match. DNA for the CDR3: TGTGCCATCAGTGAGTTACGCGGGAGCGCACCCTACGAGCAGTACTTC. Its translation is CAISELRGSAPYEQYF.

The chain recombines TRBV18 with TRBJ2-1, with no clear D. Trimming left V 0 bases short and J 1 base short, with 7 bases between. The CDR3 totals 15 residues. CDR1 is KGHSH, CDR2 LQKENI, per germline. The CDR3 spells CASSPPNPSYNEQFF. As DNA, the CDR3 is TGTGCCAGCTCACCACCGAACCCGTCCTACAATGAGCAGTTCTTC. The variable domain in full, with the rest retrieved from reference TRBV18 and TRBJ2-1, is NAGVMQNPRHLVRRRGQEARLRCSPMKGHSHVYWYRQLPEEGLKFMVYLQKENIIDESGMPKERFSAEFPKEGPSILRIQQVVRGDSAAYFCASSPPNPSYNEQFFGPGTRLTVL.

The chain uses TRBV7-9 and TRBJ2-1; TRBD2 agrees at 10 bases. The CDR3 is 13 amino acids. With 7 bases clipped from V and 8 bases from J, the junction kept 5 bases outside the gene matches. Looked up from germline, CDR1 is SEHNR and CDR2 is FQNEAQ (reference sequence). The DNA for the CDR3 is TGTGCCAGCATGCTAGCGGGAGTCGATGAGCAGTTCTTC. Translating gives CASMLAGVDEQFF.

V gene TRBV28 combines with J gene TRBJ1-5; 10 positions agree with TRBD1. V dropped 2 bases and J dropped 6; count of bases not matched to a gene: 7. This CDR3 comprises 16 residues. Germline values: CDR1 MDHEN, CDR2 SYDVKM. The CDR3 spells CASSLLDRGLGQPQHF. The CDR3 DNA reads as TGTGCCAGCAGTTTACTCGACAGGGGGCTGGGTCAGCCCCAGCATTTT.

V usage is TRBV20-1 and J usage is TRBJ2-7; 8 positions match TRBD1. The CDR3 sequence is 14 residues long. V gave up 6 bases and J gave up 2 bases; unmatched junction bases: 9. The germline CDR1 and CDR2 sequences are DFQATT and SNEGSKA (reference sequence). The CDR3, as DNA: TGCAGTGCAAGCTGGCAGGGGGCGACCTACGAGCAGTACTTC. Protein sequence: CSASWQGATYEQYF.

CDR3 sequence: CASSLGRGAAYEQYF. CDR3 sequence (DNA): TGCGCCAGCAGCTTAGGCCGAGGGGCCGCGTACGAGCAGTACTTC. The chain uses TRBV5-1 and TRBJ2-7, with D perhaps TRBD1 or TRBD2 (5 bases each). The V gene lost 2 bases and the J gene lost 4 bases, with 16 bases spanning the gap. The CDR3 covers 15 residues. Germline values: CDR1 SGHRS, CDR2 YFSETQ.

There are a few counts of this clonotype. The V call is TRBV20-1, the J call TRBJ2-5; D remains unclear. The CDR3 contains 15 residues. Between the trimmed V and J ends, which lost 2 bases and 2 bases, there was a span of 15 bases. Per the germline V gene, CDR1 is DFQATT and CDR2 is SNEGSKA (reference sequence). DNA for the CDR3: TGCAGTGCTAGATATAGTGGCAGCCTTCAAGAGACCCAGTACTTC. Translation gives CSARYSGSLQETQYF.

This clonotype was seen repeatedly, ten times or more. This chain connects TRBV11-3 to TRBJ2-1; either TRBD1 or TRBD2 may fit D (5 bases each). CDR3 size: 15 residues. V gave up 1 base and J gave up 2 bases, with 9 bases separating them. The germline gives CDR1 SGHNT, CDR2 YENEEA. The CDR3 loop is CASSLAGTTYNEQFF. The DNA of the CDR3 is TGTGCCAGCAGCTTAGCCGGGACGACCTACAATGAGCAGTTCTTC.

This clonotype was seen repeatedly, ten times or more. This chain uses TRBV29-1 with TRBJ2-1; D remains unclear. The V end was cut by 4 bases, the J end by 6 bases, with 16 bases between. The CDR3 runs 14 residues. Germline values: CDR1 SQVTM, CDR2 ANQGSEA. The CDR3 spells CSVVPGFVANEQFF. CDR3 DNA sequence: TGCAGCGTTGTCCCGGGCTTCGTTGCCAATGAGCAGTTCTTC.

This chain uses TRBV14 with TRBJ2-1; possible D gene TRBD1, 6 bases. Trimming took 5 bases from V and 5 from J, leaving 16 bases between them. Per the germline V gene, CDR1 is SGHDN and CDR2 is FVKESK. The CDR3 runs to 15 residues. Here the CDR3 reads CASSSRLGQNNEQFF. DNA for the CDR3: TGTGCCAGCAGCTCGAGACTGGGACAAAACAATGAGCAGTTCTTC. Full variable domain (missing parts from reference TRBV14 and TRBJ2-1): EAGVTQFPSHSVIEKGQTVTLRCDPISGHDNLYWYRRVMGKEIKFLLHFVKESKQDESGMPNNRFLAERTGGTYSTLKVQPAELEDSGVYFCASSSRLGQNNEQFFGPGTRLTVL.

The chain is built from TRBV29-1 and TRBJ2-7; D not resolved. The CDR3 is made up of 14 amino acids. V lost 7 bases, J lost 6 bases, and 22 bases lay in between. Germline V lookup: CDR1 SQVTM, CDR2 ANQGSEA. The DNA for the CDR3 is TGCAGCGCCGGAAACCTAGGGCACCTCTCCGAGCAGTACTTC. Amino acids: CSAGNLGHLSEQYF.

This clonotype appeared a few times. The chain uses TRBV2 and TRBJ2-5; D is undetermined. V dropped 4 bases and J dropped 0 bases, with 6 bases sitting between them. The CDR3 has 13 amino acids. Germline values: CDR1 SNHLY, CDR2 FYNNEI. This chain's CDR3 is CASSGGYQETQYF. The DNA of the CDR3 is TGTGCCAGCAGTGGTGGGTACCAAGAGACCCAGTACTTC.

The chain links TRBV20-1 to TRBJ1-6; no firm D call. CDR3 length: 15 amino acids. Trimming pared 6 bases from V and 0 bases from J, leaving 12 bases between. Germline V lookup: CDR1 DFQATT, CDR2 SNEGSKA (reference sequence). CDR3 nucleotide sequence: TGCAGTGCAGAACACCGGAGCTCCTATAATTCACCCCTCCACTTT. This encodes CSAEHRSSYNSPLHF.

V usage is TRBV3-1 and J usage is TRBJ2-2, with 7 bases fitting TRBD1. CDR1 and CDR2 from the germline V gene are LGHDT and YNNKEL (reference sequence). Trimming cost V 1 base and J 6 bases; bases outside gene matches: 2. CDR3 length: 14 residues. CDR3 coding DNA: TGTGCCAGCAGCCAAGGTGGACAGGCCGGGGAGCTGTTTTTT. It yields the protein CASSQGGQAGELFF.

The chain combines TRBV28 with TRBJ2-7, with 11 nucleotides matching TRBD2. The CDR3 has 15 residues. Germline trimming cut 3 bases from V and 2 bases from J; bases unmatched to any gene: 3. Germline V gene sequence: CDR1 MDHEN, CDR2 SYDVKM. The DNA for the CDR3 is TGTGCCAGCAGTTTCACTAGCGGGGGAACCTACGAGCAGTACTTC. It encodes CASSFTSGGTYEQYF.